This paragraph covers one T cell receptor beta chain sequence. The antigen is undetermined. Just one base apart from a much larger clone, this may be a read error. These data are taken from a study of breast tumors, draining lymph nodes, adjacent tissues. Breast cancer patients provided tissue from their axillary draining lymph nodes. TCRdb passed the multiplex PCR reads through MiXCR, listing each CDR3 protein once. The sample lists about 130,000 distinct CDR3 sequences, less than 25% occurring once. General observations from the study: Data fit most tumor T cells coming from lymph node, expanding in tumor. Compared with basal-like, luminal-like tumors shared significantly more repertoire with nontumor tissue. That most tumor T cells come from lymph nodes remained unproven. Tumor TCR diversity was below lymph nodes but above nontumor tissue.

In germline, CDR1 is SGHRS, CDR2 YFSETQ. This CDR3 is built from 15 residues. Material for sequencing was axillary lymph node tissue. The sequence was collected from a female donor with breast cancer. Some clones in this sample may be carry-over from other donors' samples. The V and J genes are TRBV5-1 and TRBJ1-5; 9 positions match TRBD1. CDR3 protein: CTSRLGQGSNQPQHF. For the CDR3, the DNA is TGCACCAGCAGGTTGGGACAGGGTAGCAATCAGCCCCAGCATTTT.